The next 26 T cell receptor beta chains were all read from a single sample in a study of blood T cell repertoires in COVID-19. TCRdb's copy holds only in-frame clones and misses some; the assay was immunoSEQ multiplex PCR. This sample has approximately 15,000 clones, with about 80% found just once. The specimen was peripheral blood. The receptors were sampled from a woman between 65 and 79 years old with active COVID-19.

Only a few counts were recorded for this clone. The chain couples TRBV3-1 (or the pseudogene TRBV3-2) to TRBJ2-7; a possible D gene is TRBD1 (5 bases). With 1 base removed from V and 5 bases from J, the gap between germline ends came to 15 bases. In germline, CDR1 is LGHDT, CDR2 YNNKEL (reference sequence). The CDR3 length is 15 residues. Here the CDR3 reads CASSQGGQGRHEQYF. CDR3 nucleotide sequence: TGTGCCAGCAGCCAAGGGGGCCAGGGCCGTCACGAGCAGTACTTC.

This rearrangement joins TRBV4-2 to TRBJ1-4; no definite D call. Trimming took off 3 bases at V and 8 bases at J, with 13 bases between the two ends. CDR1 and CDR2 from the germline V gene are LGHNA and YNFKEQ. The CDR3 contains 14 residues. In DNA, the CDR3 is TGTGCCAGCAGCCAGCCCGGGAGCAACGAAAAACTGTTTTTT. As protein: CASSQPGSNEKLFF.

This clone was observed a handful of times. The CDR3 reads CASSRRPRADTEAFF. In DNA, the CDR3 is TGTGCCAGCAGCCGCAGGCCGAGAGCCGACACTGAAGCTTTCTTT. The chain recombines TRBV5-4 with TRBJ1-1; D gene unclear. This CDR3 is 15 amino acids long. Trimming pared 4 bases from V and 3 bases from J, leaving 16 bases between. CDR1 and CDR2 (germline): SGHNT, YYREEE (reference sequence).

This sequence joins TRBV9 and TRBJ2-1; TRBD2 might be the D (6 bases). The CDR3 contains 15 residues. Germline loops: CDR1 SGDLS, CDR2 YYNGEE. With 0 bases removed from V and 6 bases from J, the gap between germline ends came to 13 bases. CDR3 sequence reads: CASSVAGSVANEQFF. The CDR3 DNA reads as TGTGCCAGCAGCGTAGCCGGGAGCGTCGCCAATGAGCAGTTCTTC.

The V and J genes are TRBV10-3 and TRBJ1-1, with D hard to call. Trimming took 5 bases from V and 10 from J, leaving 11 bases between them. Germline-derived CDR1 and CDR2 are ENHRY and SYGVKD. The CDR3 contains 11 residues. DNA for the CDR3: TGTGCCATCAGTATATACCTCGGAGCTTTCTTT. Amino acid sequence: CAISIYLGAFF.

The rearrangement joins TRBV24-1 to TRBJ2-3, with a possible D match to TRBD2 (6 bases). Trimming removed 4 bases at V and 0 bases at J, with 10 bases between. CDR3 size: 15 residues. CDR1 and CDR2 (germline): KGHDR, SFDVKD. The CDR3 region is CATSDPGTSTDTQYF. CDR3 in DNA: TGTGCCACCAGTGACCCCGGGACTAGCACAGATACGCAGTATTTT.

Here the CDR3 reads CASSFDQKGREQYF. In DNA form, the CDR3 reads TGTGCCAGCAGCTTCGATCAAAAGGGGCGGGAGCAGTACTTC. The rearrangement uses TRBV5-6 and TRBJ2-7; D may be TRBD1 (5 bases). Germline CDR1 is SGHDT and CDR2 is YYEEEE. The CDR3 has 14 amino acids. V was trimmed by 2 bases and J by 7 bases, leaving 16 bases between them.

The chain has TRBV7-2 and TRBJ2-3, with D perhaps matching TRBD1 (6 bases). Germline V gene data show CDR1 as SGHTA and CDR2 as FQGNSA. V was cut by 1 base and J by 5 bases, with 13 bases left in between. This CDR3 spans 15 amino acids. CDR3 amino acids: CASSLDLGAGDTQYF. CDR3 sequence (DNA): TGTGCCAGCAGCTTAGATCTGGGGGCTGGAGATACGCAGTATTTT.

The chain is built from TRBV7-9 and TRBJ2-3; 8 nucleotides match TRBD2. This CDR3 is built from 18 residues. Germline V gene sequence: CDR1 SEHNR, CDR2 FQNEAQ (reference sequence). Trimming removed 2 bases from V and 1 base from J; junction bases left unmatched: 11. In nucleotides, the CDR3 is TGTGCCAGCAGCTTAAGGTCCAGCGGGAGTACCCGCACAGATACGCAGTATTTT. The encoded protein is CASSLRSSGSTRTDTQYF.

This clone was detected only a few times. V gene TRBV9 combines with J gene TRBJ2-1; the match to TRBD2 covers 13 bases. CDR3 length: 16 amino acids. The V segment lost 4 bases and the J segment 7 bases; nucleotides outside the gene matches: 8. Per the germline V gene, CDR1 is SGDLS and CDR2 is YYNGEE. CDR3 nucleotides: TGTGCCAGCAGCCCACTAGCGGGAGGGCCGGGTAATGAGCAGTTCTTC. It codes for CASSPLAGGPGNEQFF.

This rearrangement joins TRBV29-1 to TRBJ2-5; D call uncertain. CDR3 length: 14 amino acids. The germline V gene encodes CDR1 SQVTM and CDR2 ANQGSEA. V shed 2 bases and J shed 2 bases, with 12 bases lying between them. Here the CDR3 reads CSVESIASQETQYF. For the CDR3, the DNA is TGCAGCGTTGAAAGCATAGCCTCACAAGAGACCCAGTACTTC.

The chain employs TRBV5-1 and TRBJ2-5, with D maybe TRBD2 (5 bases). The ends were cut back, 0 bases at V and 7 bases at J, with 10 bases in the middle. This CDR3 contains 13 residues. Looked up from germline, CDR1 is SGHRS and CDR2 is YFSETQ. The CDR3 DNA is TGCGCCAGCAGCTTGGCCGACGAGGGGACCCAGTACTTC. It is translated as CASSLADEGTQYF.

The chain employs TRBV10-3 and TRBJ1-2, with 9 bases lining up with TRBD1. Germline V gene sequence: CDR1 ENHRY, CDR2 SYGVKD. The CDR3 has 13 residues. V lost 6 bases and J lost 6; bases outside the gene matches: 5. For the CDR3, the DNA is TGTGCCATCAGACCGACAGGGGGGGATGGCTACACCTTC. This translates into CAIRPTGGDGYTF.

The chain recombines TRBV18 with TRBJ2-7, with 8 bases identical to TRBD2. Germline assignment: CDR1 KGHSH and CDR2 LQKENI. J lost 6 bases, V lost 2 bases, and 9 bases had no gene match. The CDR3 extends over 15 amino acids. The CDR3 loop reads CASSPGGAGAGEQYF. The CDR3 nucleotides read TGTGCCAGCTCACCAGGAGGAGCGGGAGCCGGCGAGCAGTACTTC.

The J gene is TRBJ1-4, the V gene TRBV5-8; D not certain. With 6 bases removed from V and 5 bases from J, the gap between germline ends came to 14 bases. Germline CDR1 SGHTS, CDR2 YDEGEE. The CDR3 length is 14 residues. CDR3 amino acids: CASTLRGRNEKLFF. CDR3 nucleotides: TGTGCCAGCACTTTGAGAGGAAGGAATGAAAAACTGTTTTTT. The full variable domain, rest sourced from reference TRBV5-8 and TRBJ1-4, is EAGVTQSPTHLIKTRGQQATLRCSPISGHTSVYWYQQALGLGLQFLLWYDEGEERNRGNFPPRFSGRQFPNYSSELNVNALELEDSALYLCASTLRGRNEKLFFGSGTQLSVL.

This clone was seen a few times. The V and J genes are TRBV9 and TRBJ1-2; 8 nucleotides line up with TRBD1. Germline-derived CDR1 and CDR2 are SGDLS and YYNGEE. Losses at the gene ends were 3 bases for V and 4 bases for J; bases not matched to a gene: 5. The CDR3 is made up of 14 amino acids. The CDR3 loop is CASSAGQEVYGYTF. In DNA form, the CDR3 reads TGTGCCAGCAGCGCGGGACAGGAGGTCTATGGCTACACCTTC. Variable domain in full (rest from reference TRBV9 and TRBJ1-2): DSGVTQTPKHLITATGQRVTLRCSPRSGDLSVYWYQQSLDQGLQFLIQYYNGEERAKGNILERFSAQQFPDLHSELNLSSLELGDSALYFCASSAGQEVYGYTFGSGTRLTVV.

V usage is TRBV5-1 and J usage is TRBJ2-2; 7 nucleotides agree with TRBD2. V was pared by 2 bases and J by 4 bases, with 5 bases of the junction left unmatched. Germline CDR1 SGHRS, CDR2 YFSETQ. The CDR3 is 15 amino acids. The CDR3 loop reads CASSLPTGGTGELFF. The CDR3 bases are TGCGCCAGCAGCTTACCTACGGGGGGCACCGGGGAGCTGTTTTTT.

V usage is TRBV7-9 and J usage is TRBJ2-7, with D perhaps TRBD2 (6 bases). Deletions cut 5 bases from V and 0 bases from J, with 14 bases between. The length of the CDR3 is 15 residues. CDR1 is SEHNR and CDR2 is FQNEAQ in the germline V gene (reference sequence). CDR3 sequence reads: CASSPGEASSYEQYF. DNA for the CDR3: TGTGCCAGCAGCCCGGGGGAGGCAAGCTCCTACGAGCAGTACTTC. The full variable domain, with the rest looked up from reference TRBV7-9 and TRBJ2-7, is DTGVSQNPRHKITKRGQNVTFRCDPISEHNRLYWYRQTLGQGPEFLTYFQNEAQLEKSRLLSDRFSAERPKGSFSTLEIQRTEQGDSAMYLCASSPGEASSYEQYFGPGTRLTVT.

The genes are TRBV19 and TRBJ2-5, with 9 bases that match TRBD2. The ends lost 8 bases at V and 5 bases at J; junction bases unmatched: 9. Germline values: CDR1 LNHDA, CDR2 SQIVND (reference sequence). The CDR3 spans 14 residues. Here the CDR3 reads CASSFSGSPETQYF. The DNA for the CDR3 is TGTGCCAGTTCCTTTAGCGGGAGCCCCGAGACCCAGTACTTC.

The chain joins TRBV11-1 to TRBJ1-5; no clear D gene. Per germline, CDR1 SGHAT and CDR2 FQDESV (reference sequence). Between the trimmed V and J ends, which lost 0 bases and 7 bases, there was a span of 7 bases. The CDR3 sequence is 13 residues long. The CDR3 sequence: CASSLAAGQPQHF. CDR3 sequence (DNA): TGTGCCAGCAGCTTAGCGGCGGGGCAGCCCCAGCATTTT. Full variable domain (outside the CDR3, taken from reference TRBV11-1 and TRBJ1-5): EAEVAQSPRYKITEKSQAVAFWCDPISGHATLYWYRQILGQGPELLVQFQDESVVDDSQLPKDRFSAERLKGVDSTLKIQPAELGDSAMYLCASSLAAGQPQHFGDGTRLSIL.

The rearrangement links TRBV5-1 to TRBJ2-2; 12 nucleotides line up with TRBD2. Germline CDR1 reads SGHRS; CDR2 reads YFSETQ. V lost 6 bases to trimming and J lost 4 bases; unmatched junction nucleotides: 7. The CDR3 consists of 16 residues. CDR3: CASTQGTSGSTGELFF. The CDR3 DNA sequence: TGCGCCAGCACCCAAGGGACTAGCGGGTCCACCGGGGAGCTGTTTTTT.

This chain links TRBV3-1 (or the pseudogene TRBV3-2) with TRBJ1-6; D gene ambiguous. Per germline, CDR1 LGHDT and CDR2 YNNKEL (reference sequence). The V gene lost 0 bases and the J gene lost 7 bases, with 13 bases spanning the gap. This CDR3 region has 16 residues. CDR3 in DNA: TGTGCCAGCAGCCAAGAACGGACTCTAGGGAATTCACCCCTCCACTTT. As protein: CASSQERTLGNSPLHF.

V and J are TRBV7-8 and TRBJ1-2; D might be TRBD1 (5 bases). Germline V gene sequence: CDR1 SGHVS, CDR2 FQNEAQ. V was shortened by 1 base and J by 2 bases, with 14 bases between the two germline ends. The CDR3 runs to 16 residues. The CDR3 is CASSLGRRDRNYGYTF. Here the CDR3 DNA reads TGTGCCAGCAGCTTAGGCCGGCGGGACCGGAACTATGGCTACACCTTC.

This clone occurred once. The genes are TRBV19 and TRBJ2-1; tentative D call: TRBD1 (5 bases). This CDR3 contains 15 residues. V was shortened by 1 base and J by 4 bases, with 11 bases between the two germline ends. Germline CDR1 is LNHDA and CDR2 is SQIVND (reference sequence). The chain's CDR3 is CASSIGARGYNEQFF. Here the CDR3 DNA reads TGTGCCAGTAGTATAGGCGCTAGGGGATACAATGAGCAGTTCTTC. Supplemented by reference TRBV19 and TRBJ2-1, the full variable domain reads DGGITQSPKYLFRKEGQNVTLSCEQNLNHDAMYWYRQDPGQGLRLIYYSQIVNDFQKGDIAEGYSVSREKKESFPLTVTSAQKNPTAFYLCASSIGARGYNEQFFGPGTRLTVL.

In nucleotides, the CDR3 is TGTGCCAGCAGCTCACCCCGGGACAGGGGCAATGAGCAGTTCTTC. Its translation: CASSSPRDRGNEQFF. The chain has TRBV7-6 and TRBJ2-1; TRBD1 aligns across 10 bases. The CDR3 runs 15 residues. Germline lookup yields CDR1 SGHVS and CDR2 FNYEAQ. Trimming cost V 4 bases and J 6 bases; bases outside gene matches: 6.

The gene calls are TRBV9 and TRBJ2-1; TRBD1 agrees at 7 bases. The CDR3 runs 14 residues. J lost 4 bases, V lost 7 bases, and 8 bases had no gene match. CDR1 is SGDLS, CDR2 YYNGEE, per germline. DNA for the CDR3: TGTGCCAGCGCCTCGGGACAGAGTTACAATGAGCAGTTCTTC. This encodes CASASGQSYNEQFF. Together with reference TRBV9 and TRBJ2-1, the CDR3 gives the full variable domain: DSGVTQTPKHLITATGQRVTLRCSPRSGDLSVYWYQQSLDQGLQFLIQYYNGEERAKGNILERFSAQQFPDLHSELNLSSLELGDSALYFCASASGQSYNEQFFGPGTRLTVL.